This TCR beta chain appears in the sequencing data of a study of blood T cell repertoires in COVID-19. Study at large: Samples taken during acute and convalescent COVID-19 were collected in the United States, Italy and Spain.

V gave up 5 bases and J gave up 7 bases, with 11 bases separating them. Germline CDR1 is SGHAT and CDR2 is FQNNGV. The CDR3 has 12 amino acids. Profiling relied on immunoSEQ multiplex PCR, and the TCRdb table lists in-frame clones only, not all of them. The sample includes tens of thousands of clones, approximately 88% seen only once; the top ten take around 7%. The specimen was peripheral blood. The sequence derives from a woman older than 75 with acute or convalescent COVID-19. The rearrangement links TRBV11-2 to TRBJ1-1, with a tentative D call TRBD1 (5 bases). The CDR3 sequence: CASSPQGREAFF. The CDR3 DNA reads TGTGCCAGCAGCCCTCAGGGCCGTGAAGCTTTCTTT.